The subject of this entry is one T cell receptor (beta chain). Its cognate antigen is unknown. The repertoire was sequenced with immunoSEQ multiplex PCR; TCRdb's copy has only in-frame clones and lacks some. Of more than 95,000 clones listed, 80% to 90% were seen once; the top ten hold 1.1%. The entry originates in a study of cytomegalovirus exposure and HLA in healthy donors. Per germline, CDR1 SGHNT and CDR2 YYREEE (reference sequence). Trimming shortened V by 4 bases and J by 4 bases, and 20 bases separated the two germline ends. The CDR3 runs 16 residues. Study-level findings and limits: Diagnosis of cytomegalovirus status made by the classifier reportedly showed high specificity and sensitivity. Many donors carried some public TCRs, although rarity characterized most TCR sequences.

This chain uses TRBV5-4 with TRBJ1-2, with a weak D call TRBD1 (5 bases). The clonotype was recovered from a woman between 18 and 29 years old in good health and CMV-seronegative. The sample taken for sequencing was PBMCs. This CDR3 is CASSPPGDSPPYGYTF. The CDR3 DNA is TGTGCCAGCAGCCCGCCAGGTGACAGCCCTCCCTATGGCTACACCTTC.